The rows below give T cell receptor beta chains drawn from one sample of a study of OX40 agonist ivuxolimab in advanced cancers. Profiled with immunoSEQ multiplex PCR; TCRdb holds only in-frame clones, not every one. The sample consists of tens of thousands of clones, more than 85% of them appearing once. Source: CD4+ or CD8+ T cells sorted from blood, taken in a trial of the OX40 agonist ivuxolimab. The receptor set was obtained from an adult with an advanced solid tumor such as melanoma, head and neck, liver or kidney cancer. Both conserved end residues are part of each CDR3. A D gene is named only where the DNA matches it firmly. The size field is filled for only some rows; it gives once, few, many or a size class.

CDR3 DNA: TGTGCCAGCAGCCAGACCGAGGGTTCAGGTGGTGGCTACACCTTC
CDR3 protein: CASSQTEGSGGGYTF
D gene: NA
V gene: TRBV6-1
J gene: TRBJ1-2
clone size: NA

CDR3 DNA: TGTGCCAGCAGTTACCCCCCGACAGGGCCGGATCAGCCCCAGCATTTT
CDR3 protein: CASSYPPTGPDQPQHF
D gene: TRBD1
V gene: TRBV6-6
J gene: TRBJ1-5
clone size: NA

CDR3 DNA: TGTGCCAGTACCGGGACAGGGAGTCGCGAGCAGTACTTC
CDR3 protein: CASTGTGSREQYF
D gene: TRBD1
V gene: TRBV2
J gene: TRBJ2-7
clone size: NA

CDR3 DNA: TGTGCCAGCAGTTACTCGGACGGGAGAGGGATGGAGACCCAGTACTTC
CDR3 protein: CASSYSDGRGMETQYF
D gene: NA
V gene: TRBV6-5
J gene: TRBJ2-5
clone size: NA

CDR3 DNA: TGTGCCTCCGAAGTGAACACTGAAGCTTTCTTT
CDR3 protein: CASEVNTEAFF
D gene: NA
V gene: TRBV30
J gene: TRBJ1-1
clone size: NA

CDR3 DNA: TGTGCCAGCAGCTTCGTTTTTAGGCAAGATACGCAGTATTTT
CDR3 protein: CASSFVFRQDTQYF
D gene: NA
V gene: TRBV11-2
J gene: TRBJ2-3
clone size: NA

CDR3 DNA: TGTGCCAGCAGCTTCAAAGGGACCCAGTACTTC
CDR3 protein: CASSFKGTQYF
D gene: NA
V gene: TRBV13
J gene: TRBJ2-5
clone size: NA

CDR3 DNA: TGTGCCACGTCGAGGGGGTTCTACGAGCAGTACTTC
CDR3 protein: CATSRGFYEQYF
D gene: NA
V gene: TRBV7-9
J gene: TRBJ2-7
clone size: NA

CDR3 DNA: TGCGCCAGCAGCCCGGGCGACAGTTTCACTGAAGCTTTCTTT
CDR3 protein: CASSPGDSFTEAFF
D gene: NA
V gene: TRBV5-1
J gene: TRBJ1-1
clone size: NA

CDR3 DNA: TGTGCCAGCAGCTTGTCTACAGCTAACACTGAAGCTTTCTTT
CDR3 protein: CASSLSTANTEAFF
D gene: NA
V gene: TRBV11-2
J gene: TRBJ1-1
clone size: NA

CDR3 DNA: TGCGCCAGCAGCTACCTAGGTACAGACTCCTACGAGCAGTACTTC
CDR3 protein: CASSYLGTDSYEQYF
D gene: NA
V gene: TRBV4-1
J gene: TRBJ2-7
clone size: NA

CDR3 DNA: TGTGCCAGCAGCTGGGTCACCGGGGAGCTGTTTTTT
CDR3 protein: CASSWVTGELFF
D gene: NA
V gene: TRBV5-6
J gene: TRBJ2-2
clone size: once

CDR3 DNA: TGTGCCAGCAGCCAAGACCCCCCCGGACAGGGTTGGGACACCGGGGAGCTGTTTTTT
CDR3 protein: CASSQDPPGQGWDTGELFF
D gene: TRBD1
V gene: TRBV11-2
J gene: TRBJ2-2
clone size: NA

CDR3 DNA: TGTGCCAGCAGTCCATCTTTAATTGGGTTGGGGGGTCGTTTGTACTTGGCTTTCTTT
CDR3 protein: CASSPSLIGLGGRLYLAFF
D gene: NA
V gene: TRBV27
J gene: TRBJ1-1
clone size: NA

CDR3 DNA: TGTGCCAGCAGCGCGGGGGCCGTCACTGAAGCTTTCTTT
CDR3 protein: CASSAGAVTEAFF
D gene: NA
V gene: TRBV9
J gene: TRBJ1-1
clone size: NA

CDR3 DNA: TGTGCCAGCAGCTTGACTGTGGCAGCCTATGGCTACACCTTC
CDR3 protein: CASSLTVAAYGYTF
D gene: NA
V gene: TRBV5-6
J gene: TRBJ1-2
clone size: NA

CDR3 DNA: TGTGCCAGCAGTGCCCGGGAAGCCTACGAGCAGTACTTC
CDR3 protein: CASSAREAYEQYF
D gene: NA
V gene: TRBV6-1
J gene: TRBJ2-7
clone size: NA

CDR3 DNA: TGCGCCAGCAGCTTTACAGGGGGCAATGAGCAGTTCTTC
CDR3 protein: CASSFTGGNEQFF
D gene: TRBD1
V gene: TRBV4-1
J gene: TRBJ2-1
clone size: NA

CDR3 DNA: TGCGCCAGCAGCTTGTGGTCGAACACTGAAGCTTTCTTT
CDR3 protein: CASSLWSNTEAFF
D gene: NA
V gene: TRBV5-1
J gene: TRBJ1-1
clone size: NA

CDR3 DNA: TGTGCCAGCAGCCCTATGAACACTGAAGCTTTCTTT
CDR3 protein: CASSPMNTEAFF
D gene: NA
V gene: TRBV9
J gene: TRBJ1-1
clone size: NA

CDR3 DNA: TGCAGTGCTAGCCTGGGGGGTTGGGCTTTCTTT
CDR3 protein: CSASLGGWAFF
D gene: NA
V gene: TRBV20-1
J gene: TRBJ1-1
clone size: NA

CDR3 DNA: TGTGCCAGCAGCCAAGAAGCCCTAGCGGGGGAAGAGACCCAGTACTTC
CDR3 protein: CASSQEALAGEETQYF
D gene: TRBD2
V gene: TRBV14
J gene: TRBJ2-5
clone size: few

CDR3 DNA: TGTGCCAGCAGCTTATGGAGCAGGGACGACGAGCAGTACTTC
CDR3 protein: CASSLWSRDDEQYF
D gene: NA
V gene: TRBV11-2
J gene: TRBJ2-7
clone size: NA

CDR3 DNA: TGTGCCAGCAGGGATATGAAAGCCCAGGGCAATAGCAATCAGCCCCAGCATTTT
CDR3 protein: CASRDMKAQGNSNQPQHF
D gene: NA
V gene: TRBV6-4
J gene: TRBJ1-5
clone size: NA

CDR3 DNA: TGTGCCAGCAGCCAAGGGGACAGCTCCTACGAGCAGTACTTC
CDR3 protein: CASSQGDSSYEQYF
D gene: TRBD1
V gene: TRBV4-2
J gene: TRBJ2-7
clone size: NA

CDR3 DNA: TGTGCCAGCTCACCAAACGGGGGTGAAAAACTGTTTTTT
CDR3 protein: CASSPNGGEKLFF
D gene: NA
V gene: TRBV18
J gene: TRBJ1-4
clone size: NA

CDR3 DNA: TGTGCCAGCAGCCCACCTGAAAAGCGGGCGATTCAAGAGACCCAGTACTTC
CDR3 protein: CASSPPEKRAIQETQYF
D gene: NA
V gene: TRBV11-2
J gene: TRBJ2-5
clone size: NA

CDR3 DNA: TGTGCCAGCAGCTTACAAGCGGGGGAGCAGTACTTC
CDR3 protein: CASSLQAGEQYF
D gene: TRBD2
V gene: TRBV7-2
J gene: TRBJ2-7
clone size: NA

CDR3 DNA: TGCAGCGTTGAAGTTAAGGGATCGCTCTCTGGCTACACCTTC
CDR3 protein: CSVEVKGSLSGYTF
D gene: NA
V gene: TRBV29-1
J gene: TRBJ1-2
clone size: NA

CDR3 DNA: TGTGCCAGCAGTGAGCTTGGTGGGGCCATAGATACGCAGTATTTT
CDR3 protein: CASSELGGAIDTQYF
D gene: NA
V gene: TRBV2
J gene: TRBJ2-3
clone size: NA

CDR3 DNA: TGTGCCAGCAGCCCAAAGCGGGGCTGGGCTAATGAAAAACTGTTTTTT
CDR3 protein: CASSPKRGWANEKLFF
D gene: NA
V gene: TRBV7-9
J gene: TRBJ1-4
clone size: NA

CDR3 DNA: TGTGCCAGCAGTCTTATTACGGCCGCGGCGGGCTACACCTTC
CDR3 protein: CASSLITAAAGYTF
D gene: NA
V gene: TRBV2
J gene: TRBJ1-2
clone size: NA

CDR3 DNA: TGTGCCAGTAGGCATCTCGAAAAACTGTTTTTT
CDR3 protein: CASRHLEKLFF
D gene: NA
V gene: TRBV19
J gene: TRBJ1-4
clone size: once

CDR3 DNA: TGTGCCAGCAGTCAAGGACGGACCACCTACGAGCAGTACTTC
CDR3 protein: CASSQGRTTYEQYF
D gene: NA
V gene: TRBV28
J gene: TRBJ2-7
clone size: NA

CDR3 DNA: TGTGCCAGCTCACCGGAGGCAGAGCAACCCACAGATACGCAGTATTTT
CDR3 protein: CASSPEAEQPTDTQYF
D gene: NA
V gene: TRBV18
J gene: TRBJ2-3
clone size: NA

CDR3 DNA: TGTGCCAGCAGCGTAGCCGGGCAGGCTTACTCTGGAAACACCATATATTTT
CDR3 protein: CASSVAGQAYSGNTIYF
D gene: NA
V gene: TRBV9
J gene: TRBJ1-3
clone size: NA

CDR3 DNA: TGCAGCGTAGGGGGGACTGAAGCTTTCTTT
CDR3 protein: CSVGGTEAFF
D gene: NA
V gene: TRBV29-1
J gene: TRBJ1-1
clone size: NA

CDR3 DNA: TGTGCCAGCAGCTTCTTCATGAGCTCGAACACCGGGGAGCTGTTTTTT
CDR3 protein: CASSFFMSSNTGELFF
D gene: NA
V gene: TRBV5-6
J gene: TRBJ2-2
clone size: NA

CDR3 DNA: TGTGCCAGCAGTGTCGGGGGTTACGAGCAGTACTTC
CDR3 protein: CASSVGGYEQYF
D gene: NA
V gene: TRBV25-1
J gene: TRBJ2-7
clone size: NA

CDR3 DNA: TGTGCCAGCAGCTTAGTAACCTACGAGCAGTACTTC
CDR3 protein: CASSLVTYEQYF
D gene: NA
V gene: TRBV7-8
J gene: TRBJ2-7
clone size: once

CDR3 DNA: TGTGCCAGCAGCTTAAGTCCGGAAGCTTTCTTT
CDR3 protein: CASSLSPEAFF
D gene: NA
V gene: TRBV7-9
J gene: TRBJ1-1
clone size: NA

CDR3 DNA: TGTGCCAGCAGTGAAGGGGCAGAATACTATGGCTACACCTTC
CDR3 protein: CASSEGAEYYGYTF
D gene: NA
V gene: TRBV2
J gene: TRBJ1-2
clone size: NA

CDR3 DNA: TGTGCCACCTGCGGGGGGGCCCGGGGGTCACCCCTCCACTTT
CDR3 protein: CATCGGARGSPLHF
D gene: NA
V gene: TRBV28
J gene: TRBJ1-6
clone size: NA

CDR3 DNA: TGTGCCAGCACCCCGCCCATGGGGGACACTGAAGCTTTCTTT
CDR3 protein: CASTPPMGDTEAFF
D gene: NA
V gene: TRBV9
J gene: TRBJ1-1
clone size: NA

CDR3 DNA: TGTGCCAGCAGCGCCCAACTAGCGGGAGGCACAGATACGCAGTATTTT
CDR3 protein: CASSAQLAGGTDTQYF
D gene: TRBD2
V gene: TRBV7-9
J gene: TRBJ2-3
clone size: NA

CDR3 DNA: TGTGCCAGCAGCTTATCGGAGACCCAGTACTTC
CDR3 protein: CASSLSETQYF
D gene: NA
V gene: TRBV7-8
J gene: TRBJ2-5
clone size: NA

CDR3 DNA: TGCGCCAGCAGCCGGTGGATGGGTGAGCAGTTCTTC
CDR3 protein: CASSRWMGEQFF
D gene: NA
V gene: TRBV4-3
J gene: TRBJ2-1
clone size: NA

CDR3 DNA: TGTGCCAGCAGCCTCCGACAGGGGGGGGATGAAAAACTGTTTTTT
CDR3 protein: CASSLRQGGDEKLFF
D gene: TRBD1
V gene: TRBV13
J gene: TRBJ1-4
clone size: NA

CDR3 DNA: TGTGCCAGCAGCTGGGGGGACAGGCCATTTACCGCTTTCTTT
CDR3 protein: CASSWGDRPFTAFF
D gene: TRBD1
V gene: TRBV28
J gene: TRBJ1-1
clone size: NA

CDR3 DNA: TGTGCCAGCAGTTACCGGACTAGTCCCCTCGAGCAGTACTTC
CDR3 protein: CASSYRTSPLEQYF
D gene: TRBD2
V gene: TRBV6-5
J gene: TRBJ2-7
clone size: NA

CDR3 DNA: TGTGCCAGCAGCGTAGGCAGAAGCGATGGCTACACCTTC
CDR3 protein: CASSVGRSDGYTF
D gene: NA
V gene: TRBV9
J gene: TRBJ1-2
clone size: NA

CDR3 DNA: TGTGCCAGCAGCAGTTCCGGGACATCTGGCCAGCCCCAGCATTTT
CDR3 protein: CASSSSGTSGQPQHF
D gene: NA
V gene: TRBV11-2
J gene: TRBJ1-5
clone size: NA

CDR3 DNA: TGTGCCAGCAGTTTATCGAGACTAGCGGGGCTCGAGGAGCAGTTCTTC
CDR3 protein: CASSLSRLAGLEEQFF
D gene: TRBD2
V gene: TRBV27
J gene: TRBJ2-1
clone size: NA

CDR3 DNA: TGTGCCAGTAGTATATCGAGACTAGGCGCAGATACGCAGTATTTT
CDR3 protein: CASSISRLGADTQYF
D gene: NA
V gene: TRBV19
J gene: TRBJ2-3
clone size: NA